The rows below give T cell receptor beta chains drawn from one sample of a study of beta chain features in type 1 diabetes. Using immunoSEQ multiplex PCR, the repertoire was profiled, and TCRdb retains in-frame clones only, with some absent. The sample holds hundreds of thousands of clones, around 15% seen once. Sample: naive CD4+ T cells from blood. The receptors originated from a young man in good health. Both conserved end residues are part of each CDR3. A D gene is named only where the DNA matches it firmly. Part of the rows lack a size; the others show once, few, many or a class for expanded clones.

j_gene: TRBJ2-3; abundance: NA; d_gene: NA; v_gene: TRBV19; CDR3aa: CASSQSGASTDTQYF; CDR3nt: TGTGCCAGTAGTCAATCTGGGGCCAGCACAGATACGCAGTATTTT
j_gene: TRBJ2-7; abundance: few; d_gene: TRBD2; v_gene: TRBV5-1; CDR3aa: CASSPGGTSGKSYEQYF; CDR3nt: TGCGCCAGCAGCCCCGGGGGCACTAGCGGGAAAAGCTACGAGCAGTACTTC
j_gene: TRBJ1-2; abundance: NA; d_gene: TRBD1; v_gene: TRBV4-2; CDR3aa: CASSKGAGDYGYTF; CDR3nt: TGTGCCAGCAGCAAGGGGGCGGGGGACTATGGCTACACCTTC
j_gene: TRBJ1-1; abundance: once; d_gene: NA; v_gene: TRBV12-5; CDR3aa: CASRGTGNTEAFF; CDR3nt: TGTGCTAGTCGTGGGACCGGGAACACTGAAGCTTTCTTT
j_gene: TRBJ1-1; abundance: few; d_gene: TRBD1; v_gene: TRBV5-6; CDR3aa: CASSQVDRGTEAFF; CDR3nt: TGTGCCAGCAGCCAAGTCGACAGGGGAACTGAAGCTTTCTTT
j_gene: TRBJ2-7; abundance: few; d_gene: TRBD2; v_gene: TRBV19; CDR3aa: CASSVSGLAGDTYEQYF; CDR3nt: TGTGCCAGTAGTGTATCGGGACTAGCGGGAGACACCTACGAGCAGTACTTC
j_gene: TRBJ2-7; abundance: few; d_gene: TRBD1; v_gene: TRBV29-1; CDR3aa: CSVLRDRGREQYF; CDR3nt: TGCAGCGTCCTCCGGGACAGGGGGCGTGAGCAGTACTTC
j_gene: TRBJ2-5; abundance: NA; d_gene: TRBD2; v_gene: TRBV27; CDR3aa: CASSGRDYLKTQYF; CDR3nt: TGTGCCAGCAGCGGCAGGGACTACTTAAAGACCCAGTACTTC
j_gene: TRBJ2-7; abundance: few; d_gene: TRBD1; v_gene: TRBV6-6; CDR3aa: CASRAGQGSFEQYF; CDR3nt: TGTGCCAGCAGGGCCGGACAGGGGTCATTCGAGCAGTACTTC
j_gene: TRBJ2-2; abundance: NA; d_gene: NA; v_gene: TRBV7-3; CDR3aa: CASSLTGTKNTGELFF; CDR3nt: TGTGCCAGCAGCTTGACCGGGACAAAGAACACCGGGGAGCTGTTTTTT
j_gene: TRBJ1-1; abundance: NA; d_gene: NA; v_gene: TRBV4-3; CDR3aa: CASSQYRGRGEFVNTEAFF; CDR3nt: TGCGCCAGCAGCCAATACCGGGGAAGGGGGGAATTTGTGAACACTGAAGCTTTCTTT
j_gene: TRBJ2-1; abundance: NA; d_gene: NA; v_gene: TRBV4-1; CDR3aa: CASSQTDAAREQFF; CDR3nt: TGCGCCAGCAGCCAAACAGACGCGGCAAGGGAGCAGTTCTTC
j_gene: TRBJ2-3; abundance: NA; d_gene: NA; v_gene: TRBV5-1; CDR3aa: CASSTIPGTDTQYF; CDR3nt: TGCGCCAGCAGCACCATACCAGGGACAGATACGCAGTATTTT
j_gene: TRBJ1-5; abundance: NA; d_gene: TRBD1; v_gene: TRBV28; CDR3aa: CASSRTGNQPQHF; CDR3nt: TGTGCCAGCAGCCGGACAGGGAACCAGCCCCAGCATTTT
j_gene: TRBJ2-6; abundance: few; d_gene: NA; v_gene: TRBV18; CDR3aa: CASSLNTLSSGANVLTF; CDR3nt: TGTGCCAGCTCACTAAACACCTTGAGCTCTGGGGCCAACGTCCTGACTTTC
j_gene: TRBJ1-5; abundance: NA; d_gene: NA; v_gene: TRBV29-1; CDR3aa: CSVGRDNNQPQHF; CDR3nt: TGCAGCGTGGGCCGGGACAACAATCAGCCCCAGCATTTT
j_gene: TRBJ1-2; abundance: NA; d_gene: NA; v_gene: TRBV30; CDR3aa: CAWSVYRRAIGYTF; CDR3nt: TGTGCCTGGAGTGTGTACAGGAGGGCTATTGGCTACACCTTC
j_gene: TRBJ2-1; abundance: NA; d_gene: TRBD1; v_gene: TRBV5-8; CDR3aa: CASSLGQGAYNEQFF; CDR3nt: TGTGCCAGCAGCTTGGGACAGGGGGCCTACAATGAGCAGTTCTTC
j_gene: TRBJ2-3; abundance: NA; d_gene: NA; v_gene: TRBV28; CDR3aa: CASSLSPGSGADTQYF; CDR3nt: TGTGCCAGCAGTTTATCCCCGGGGTCGGGAGCAGATACGCAGTATTTT
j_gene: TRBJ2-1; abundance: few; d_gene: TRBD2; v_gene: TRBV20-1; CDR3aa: CSAIAGVEQFF; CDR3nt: TGCAGTGCCATAGCGGGTGTTGAGCAGTTCTTC